Listed below are T cell receptor beta chains from one sample, sequenced in a study of siplizumab effects on memory and regulatory T cells. Using immunoSEQ multiplex PCR, the repertoire was profiled, and TCRdb retains in-frame clones only, with some absent. The sample yields 62,000 or so clones, 75% to 90% seen once. Source material: memory CD4+ T cells sorted from blood. These receptors were obtained from a human donor in good health. CDR3s include the opening cysteine and the closing phenylalanine or tryptophan. The order of the fields is D gene, J gene, V gene, CDR3 length, clone size, CDR3 DNA, CDR3 protein. The D gene is left open where the match is weak. Not all rows give a size; the values are once, few, many and, for expanded clones, a class.

TRBD1 TRBJ2-4 TRBV5-8 16 NA TGTGCCAGCAGCTCCGGGACAGGGCGAACCAAAAACATTCAGTACTTC CASSSGTGRTKNIQYF
TRBD1 TRBJ2-7 TRBV6-5 14 NA TGTGCCAGCAGTACCGGGACAGGGGGCAATGAGCAGTACTTC CASSTGTGGNEQYF
NA TRBJ2-1 TRBV4-1 15 NA TGCGCCAGCAGCCAAGATCAGACAACCTACAATGAGCAGTTCTTC CASSQDQTTYNEQFF
NA TRBJ1-5 TRBV19 12 NA TGTGCCAGTAGGACGCGCAATCAGCCCCAGCATTTT CASRTRNQPQHF
NA TRBJ2-1 TRBV7-9 12 NA TGTGCCAGCAGCTCCGCCTTGCATGAGCAGTTCTTC CASSSALHEQFF
TRBD1 TRBJ2-3 TRBV7-7 14 NA TGTGCTAGCAGCCTGGGACAGTTCACAGATACGCAGTATTTT CASSLGQFTDTQYF
TRBD1 TRBJ1-4 TRBV30 13 NA TGTGCCTGGCAACGACAGGGGGGTGAAAAACTGTTTTTT CAWQRQGGEKLFF
NA TRBJ2-1 TRBV27 15 NA TGTGCCAGCAGCCCCCTCCTGGGGCTCAGCAATGAGCAGTTCTTC CASSPLLGLSNEQFF
NA TRBJ1-6 TRBV27 13 once TGTGCCAGCAGTTTCCTAGGGAATTCACCCCTCCACTTT CASSFLGNSPLHF
NA TRBJ2-5 TRBV5-6 14 NA TGTGCCAGCAGCCTACCGACTTTGCAAGAGACCCAGTACTTC CASSLPTLQETQYF
NA TRBJ2-3 TRBV2 15 NA TGTGCCAGCAGTGAGCGGGGGCAACACACAGATACGCAGTATTTT CASSERGQHTDTQYF
NA TRBJ2-3 TRBV6-4 14 NA TGTGCCAGCAGTGACTCGAGCTTTCTGGGTACGCAGTATTTT CASSDSSFLGTQYF
NA TRBJ1-1 TRBV19 12 few TGTGCCAGTAGTGACAGAAGTACTGAAGCTTTCTTT CASSDRSTEAFF
NA TRBJ1-1 TRBV7-8 14 NA TGTGCCAGCAGCTTAGAGGGCAGGGACTATGAAGCTTTCTTT CASSLEGRDYEAFF
NA TRBJ1-2 TRBV5-4 14 NA TGTGCCAGCAGCCCTGAACCACAGGGATATGGCTACACCTTC CASSPEPQGYGYTF
NA TRBJ1-2 TRBV19 18 NA TGTGCCAGTAGTATAGGATGGAGGACTGGCAGGGCCGACTATGGCTACACCTTC CASSIGWRTGRADYGYTF
NA TRBJ2-5 TRBV5-1 15 few TGCGCCAGCAGCTTGGGCGCGGGAACGGGAGAGACCCAGTACTTC CASSLGAGTGETQYF
TRBD1 TRBJ2-7 TRBV6-6 15 NA TGTGCCAGCAGTTCCCCAGGACAGGGGAGTATTTTAGGGTACTTC CASSSPGQGSILGYF
TRBD1 TRBJ2-7 TRBV5-1 15 NA TGCGCCAGCAGCCTGACAGGGGGCCATTCCTACGAGCAGTACTTC CASSLTGGHSYEQYF
TRBD2 TRBJ2-1 TRBV7-2 17 NA TGTGCCAGCAGCTTATCGACTAGCGGATCAACCTACAATGAGCAGTTCTTC CASSLSTSGSTYNEQFF
NA TRBJ1-3 TRBV7-6 16 once TGTGCCAGCAGCCCAAGACTGGAATACTCTGGAAACACCATATATTTT CASSPRLEYSGNTIYF
TRBD1 TRBJ1-4 TRBV2 14 NA TGTGCCAGCAGCTACAGGGGGCATCAGGAAAAACTGTTTTTT CASSYRGHQEKLFF
NA TRBJ1-1 TRBV18 15 once TGTGCCAGCTCATCCCTATATGGTAAGAACACTGAAGCTTTCTTT CASSSLYGKNTEAFF
NA TRBJ1-5 TRBV18 17 NA TGTGCCAGCTCATCCGGTTCCACAGGGACTATCAATCAGCCCCAGCATTTT CASSSGSTGTINQPQHF
NA TRBJ2-2 TRBV10-3 15 NA TGTGCCATCAGTGAGTCGGGCCGGGGCACCGGGGAGCTGTTTTTT CAISESGRGTGELFF
NA TRBJ1-2 TRBV10-1 12 NA TGCGCCAGCAGTGACTTGGGCTATGGCTACACCTTC CASSDLGYGYTF
TRBD2 TRBJ2-1 TRBV2 16 once TGTGCCAGCAGGCGTCTAGCGGGGGGGCCTGCAAATGAGCAGTTCTTC CASRRLAGGPANEQFF
NA TRBJ1-6 TRBV14 14 NA TGTGCCAGCAGCCAATCCTCCTCTAATTCACCCCTCCACTTT CASSQSSSNSPLHF
NA TRBJ2-1 TRBV5-1 16 few TGCGCCAGCAGCTTGGGAAATGCCGGAGGGGTTAATGAGCAGTTCTTC CASSLGNAGGVNEQFF
NA TRBJ1-5 TRBV6-5 13 NA TGTGCCAGCAGTCCTACCGACAAACAGCCCCAGCATTTT CASSPTDKQPQHF
TRBD1 TRBJ1-2 TRBV6-1 13 NA TGTGCCAGCAGTGCGGGGGACAGGGTCGGCTACACCTTC CASSAGDRVGYTF
TRBD2 TRBJ2-3 TRBV5-4 15 NA TGTGCCAGCAGCTTGCTACTAGCGGACACAGATACGCAGTATTTT CASSLLLADTDTQYF
TRBD2 TRBJ2-3 TRBV19 17 NA TGTGCCAGTAGTGGCGGGCTAGCGGGAGGGCCAGCAGATACGCAGTATTTT CASSGGLAGGPADTQYF
TRBD2 TRBJ2-2 TRBV9 19 NA TGTGCCAGCAGCCCCCGGACTAGCGGGAGGGCATCGTGGACCGGGGAGCTGTTTTTT CASSPRTSGRASWTGELFF
NA TRBJ1-1 TRBV7-2 14 NA TGTGCCAGCAGCTTAGAGCAGGGTTGGACTGAAGCTTTCTTT CASSLEQGWTEAFF
TRBD2 TRBJ2-5 TRBV7-7 14 NA TGTGCTAGCAGCCCTAGCGGGAGAGATGAGACCCAGTACTTC CASSPSGRDETQYF
TRBD2 TRBJ2-3 TRBV5-8 15 NA TGTGCCAGCAGCGGGCTACTAGCGGTTGCAGATACGCAGTATTTT CASSGLLAVADTQYF
NA TRBJ2-3 TRBV5-4 13 once TGTGCCAGCAGCTTTCAAGGGCGAAATACGCAGTATTTT CASSFQGRNTQYF
NA TRBJ2-7 TRBV11-3 16 NA TGTGCCAGCAGCTTAGAGGGGGGGGCCCCTCCCTACGAGCAGTACTTC CASSLEGGAPPYEQYF